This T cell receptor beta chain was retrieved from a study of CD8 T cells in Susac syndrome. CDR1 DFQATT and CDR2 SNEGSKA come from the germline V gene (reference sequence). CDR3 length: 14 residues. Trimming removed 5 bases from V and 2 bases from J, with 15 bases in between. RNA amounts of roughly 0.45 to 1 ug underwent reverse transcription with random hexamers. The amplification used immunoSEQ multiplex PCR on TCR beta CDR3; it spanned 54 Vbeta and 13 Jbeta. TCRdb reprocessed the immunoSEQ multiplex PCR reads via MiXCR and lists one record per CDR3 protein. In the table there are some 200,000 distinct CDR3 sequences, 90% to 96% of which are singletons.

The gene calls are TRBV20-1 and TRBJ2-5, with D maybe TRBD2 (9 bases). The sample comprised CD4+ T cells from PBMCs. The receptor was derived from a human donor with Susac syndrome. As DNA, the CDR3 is TGCAGTGCTCAGGGGGCGGGGGGGCAAGAGACCCAGTACTTC. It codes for CSAQGAGGQETQYF.